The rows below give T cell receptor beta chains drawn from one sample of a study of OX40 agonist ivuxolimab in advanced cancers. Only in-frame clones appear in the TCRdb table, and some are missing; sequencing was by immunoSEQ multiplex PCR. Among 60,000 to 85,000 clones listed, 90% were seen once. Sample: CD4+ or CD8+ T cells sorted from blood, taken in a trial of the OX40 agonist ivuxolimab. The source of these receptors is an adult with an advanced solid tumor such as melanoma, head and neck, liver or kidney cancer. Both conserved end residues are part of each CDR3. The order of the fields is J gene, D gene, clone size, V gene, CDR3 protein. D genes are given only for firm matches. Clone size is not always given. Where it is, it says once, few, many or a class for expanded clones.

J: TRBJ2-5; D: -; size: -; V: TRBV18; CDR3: CASSPPLRETQYF
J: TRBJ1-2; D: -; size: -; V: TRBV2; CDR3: CASNTGRYGYTF
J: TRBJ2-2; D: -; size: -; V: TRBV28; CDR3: CASSPSGATGELFF
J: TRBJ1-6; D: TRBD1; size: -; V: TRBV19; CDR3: CASSVIRDRLVNSPLHF
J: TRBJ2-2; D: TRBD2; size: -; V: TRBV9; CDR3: CASSVASGGRGDTGELFF
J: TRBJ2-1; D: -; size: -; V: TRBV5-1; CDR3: CASSLGGGSYNEQFF
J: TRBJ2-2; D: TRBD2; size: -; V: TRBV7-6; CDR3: CASSLVAGGSGELFF
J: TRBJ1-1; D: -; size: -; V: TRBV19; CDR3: CASSRPQQGNTEAFF
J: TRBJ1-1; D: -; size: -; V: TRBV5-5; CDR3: CASSLVGDTEAFF
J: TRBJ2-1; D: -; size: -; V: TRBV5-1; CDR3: CASSEPDSEQFF
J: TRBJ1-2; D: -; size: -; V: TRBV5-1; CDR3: CASSLGVFYGYTF
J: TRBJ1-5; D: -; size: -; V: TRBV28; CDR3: CASGTTGGGQPQHF
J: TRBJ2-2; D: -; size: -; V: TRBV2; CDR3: CASRGYTGELFF
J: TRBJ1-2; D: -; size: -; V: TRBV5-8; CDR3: CASSTGQEGKFNYGYTF
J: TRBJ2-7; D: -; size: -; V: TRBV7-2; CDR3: CASSPGLLIYEQYF
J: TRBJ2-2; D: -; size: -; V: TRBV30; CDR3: CAWGRGSNTGELFF
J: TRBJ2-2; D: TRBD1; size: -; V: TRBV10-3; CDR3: CAISSPTGSGELFF
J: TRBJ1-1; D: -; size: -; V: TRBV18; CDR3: CASSPPVKGEAFF
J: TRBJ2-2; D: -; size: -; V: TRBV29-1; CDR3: CSVDGTHTGELFF
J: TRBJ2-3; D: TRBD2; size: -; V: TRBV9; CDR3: CASSVGLAADTQYF
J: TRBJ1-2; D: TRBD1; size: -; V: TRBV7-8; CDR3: CASSFPGTGEGNYGYTF
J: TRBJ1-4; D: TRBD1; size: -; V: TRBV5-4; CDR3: CASSTGGAREKLFF
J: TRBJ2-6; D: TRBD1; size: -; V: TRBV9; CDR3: CASSPFGTGGVGANVLTF
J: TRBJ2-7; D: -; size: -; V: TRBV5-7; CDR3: CASSFISYSGGSYEQYF
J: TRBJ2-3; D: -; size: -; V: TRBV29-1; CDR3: CSVEPGTDTQYF
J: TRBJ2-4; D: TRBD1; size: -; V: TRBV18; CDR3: CASSPLRQGYIQYF
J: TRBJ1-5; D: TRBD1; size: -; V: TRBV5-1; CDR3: CASSSTGAGQPQHF
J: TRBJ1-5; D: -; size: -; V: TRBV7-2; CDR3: CASSQDAGWDQPQHF
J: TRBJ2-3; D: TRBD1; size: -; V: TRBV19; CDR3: CASSPGQGGADTQYF
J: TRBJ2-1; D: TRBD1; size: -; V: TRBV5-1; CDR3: CASSPGQGAYNEQFF
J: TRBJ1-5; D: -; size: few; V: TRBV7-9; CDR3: CASSLGAGLDNQPQHF
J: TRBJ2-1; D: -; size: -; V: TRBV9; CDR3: CASSVGPSYNEQFF
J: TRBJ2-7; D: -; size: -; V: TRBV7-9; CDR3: CASSLGQSNIYEQYF
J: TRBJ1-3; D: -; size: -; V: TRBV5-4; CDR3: CASSSGGVSSGNTIYF
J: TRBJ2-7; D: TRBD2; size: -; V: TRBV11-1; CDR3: CATGGGEREQNYEQYF
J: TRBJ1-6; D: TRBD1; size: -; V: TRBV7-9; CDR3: CASSIGPQGVPLHF
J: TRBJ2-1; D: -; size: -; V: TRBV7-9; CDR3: CASSLGTVAYNEQFF
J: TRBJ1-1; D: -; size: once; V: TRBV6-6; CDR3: CASSSRTVMNTEAFF
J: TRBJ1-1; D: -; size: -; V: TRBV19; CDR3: CASRSYSGFTEAFF
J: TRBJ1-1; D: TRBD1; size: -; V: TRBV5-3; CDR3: CARSLSSHRGATEAFF
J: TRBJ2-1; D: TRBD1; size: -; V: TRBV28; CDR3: CASSLSGTGETNEQFF
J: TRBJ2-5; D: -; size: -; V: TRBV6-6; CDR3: CASSYLGVTQYF
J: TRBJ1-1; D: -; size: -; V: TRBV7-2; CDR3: CASSSSMNTEAFF
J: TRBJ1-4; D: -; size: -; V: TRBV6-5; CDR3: CASSYETGSEKLFF
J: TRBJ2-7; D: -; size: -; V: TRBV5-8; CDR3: CASSPYTAYEQYF
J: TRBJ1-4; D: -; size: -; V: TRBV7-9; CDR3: CASSLTPSRATNEKLFF
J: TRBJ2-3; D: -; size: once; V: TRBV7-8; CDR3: CASSLEAAFTDTQYF
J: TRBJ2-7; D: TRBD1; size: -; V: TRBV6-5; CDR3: CASSYGDRGLYEQYF
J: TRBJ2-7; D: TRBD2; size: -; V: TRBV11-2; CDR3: CASSLSLGLAGGPSEQYF
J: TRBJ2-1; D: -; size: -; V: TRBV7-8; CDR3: CASSFRAGTLAYNEQFF
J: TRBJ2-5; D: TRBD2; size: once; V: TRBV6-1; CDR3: CASSFTGTRETQYF
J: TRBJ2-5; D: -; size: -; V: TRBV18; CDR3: CASSPQRKTQYF
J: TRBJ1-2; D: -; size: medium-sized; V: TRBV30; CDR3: CAWTVDYKYYGYTF
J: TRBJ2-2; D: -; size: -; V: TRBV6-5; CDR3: CASSPGQGIGELFF
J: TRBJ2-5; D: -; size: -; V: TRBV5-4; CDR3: CASSLGGGQETQYF
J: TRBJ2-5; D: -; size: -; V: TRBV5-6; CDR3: CASIQLGRTYQETQYF
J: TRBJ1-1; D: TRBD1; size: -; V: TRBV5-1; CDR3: CASSLQGANTEAFF
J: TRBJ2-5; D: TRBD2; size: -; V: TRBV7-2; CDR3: CASSLWLAGDGAQYF
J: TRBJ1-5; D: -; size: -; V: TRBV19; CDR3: CASSMALGVSQPQHF
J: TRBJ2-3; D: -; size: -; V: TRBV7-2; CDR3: CASSLARGSTDTQYF